Sequencing of this TCR beta chain was carried out in a study of cytomegalovirus exposure and HLA in healthy donors. For the study at large: Both the approximately 130 validation repertoires and the roughly 700 first-cohort repertoires used the same platform, as reported by a later analysis. Findings and caveats of the study: Overall, approximately 150 TCR beta chains were annotated as cytomegalovirus-associated. Most TCR sequences were uncommon, yet certain public TCRs appeared in many donors.

As regards this clone: Its target is unknown.

Profiled with immunoSEQ multiplex PCR; TCRdb holds only in-frame clones, not every one. The profile shows about 130,000 clones, about 89% of them singletons. From the 120-subject validation cohort, which was separate from the roughly 700-subject first cohort, the donors were drawn. J gave up 5 bases and V 5 bases, and 8 bases lay outside the gene matches. Germline CDR1 and CDR2: SGHAT and FQNNGV. The CDR3 is 14 residues long. The sample taken for sequencing was PBMCs. V usage is TRBV11-2 and J usage is TRBJ2-5; 7 bases align to TRBD2. This TCR derives from a woman aged 18-29 years in good health and CMV-seronegative. The CDR3 is CASSSKGGWETQYF. CDR3 bases: TGTGCCAGCAGCAGCAAGGGAGGGTGGGAGACCCAGTACTTC.